Included here is one T cell receptor (beta chain) sequence, with context. The time point was: pretreatment peripheral blood. These data are taken from a study of PD-L1 blockade in urothelial cancer. Study-level background: Of 29 patients, around 25 were males with bladder-origin urothelial cancer. Blood-derived samples held a median roughly 140,000 T cells.

Data came from immunoSEQ multiplex PCR; TCRdb stores just in-frame clones and leaves some out. The sample has about 87,000 clones, about four fifths seen once. This CDR3 has 14 residues. The V gene's germline CDR1 is KGHSH and CDR2 LQKENI. The germline V and J ends were trimmed by 4 bases and 6 bases, with 15 bases remaining between them. The sample in question was PBMCs, obtained around atezolizumab (anti-PD-L1) treatment. J is TRBJ1-2 and V is TRBV18, with D possibly being TRBD1 (6 bases). The sequence was collected from a man between 60 and 75 years old with urothelial cancer. CDR3 DNA: TGTGCCAGCTCACGAGGGGACACTCTCCATGGCTACACCTTC. This translates into CASSRGDTLHGYTF.